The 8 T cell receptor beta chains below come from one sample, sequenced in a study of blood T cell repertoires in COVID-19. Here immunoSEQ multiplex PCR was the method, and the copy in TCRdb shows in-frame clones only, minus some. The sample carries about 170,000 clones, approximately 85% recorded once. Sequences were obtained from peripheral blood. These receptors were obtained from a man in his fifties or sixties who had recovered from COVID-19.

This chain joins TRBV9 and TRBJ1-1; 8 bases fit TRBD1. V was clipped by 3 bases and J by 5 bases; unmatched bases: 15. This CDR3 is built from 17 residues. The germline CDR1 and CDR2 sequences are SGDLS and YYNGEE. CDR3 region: CASSATINQGARTEAFF. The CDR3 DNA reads TGTGCCAGCAGCGCAACCATCAACCAGGGGGCGCGTACTGAAGCTTTCTTT.

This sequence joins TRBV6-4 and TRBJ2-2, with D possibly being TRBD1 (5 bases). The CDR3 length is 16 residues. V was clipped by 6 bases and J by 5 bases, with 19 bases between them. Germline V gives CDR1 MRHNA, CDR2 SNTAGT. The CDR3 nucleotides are TGTGCCAGCAGGGCGCAGGGCCAGGAGCATACCGGGGAGCTGTTTTTT. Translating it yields CASRAQGQEHTGELFF.

The CDR3 nucleotides are TGTGCCAGTAGTGCCTTGACTAGCGGGGGGTCTGAGACCCAGTACTTC. Amino acid sequence: CASSALTSGGSETQYF. This rearrangement joins TRBV19 to TRBJ2-5, with 13 bases lining up with TRBD2. The CDR3 is 16 amino acids. Germline CDR1 LNHDA, CDR2 SQIVND (reference sequence). V shed 5 bases and J 5 bases; nucleotides not matched to a gene: 8.

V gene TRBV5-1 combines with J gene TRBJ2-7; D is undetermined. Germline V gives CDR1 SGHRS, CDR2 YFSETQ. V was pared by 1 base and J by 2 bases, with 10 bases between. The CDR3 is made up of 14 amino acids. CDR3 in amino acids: CASSLSSSTYEQYF. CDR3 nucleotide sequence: TGCGCCAGCAGCTTGTCCAGTTCAACCTACGAGCAGTACTTC.

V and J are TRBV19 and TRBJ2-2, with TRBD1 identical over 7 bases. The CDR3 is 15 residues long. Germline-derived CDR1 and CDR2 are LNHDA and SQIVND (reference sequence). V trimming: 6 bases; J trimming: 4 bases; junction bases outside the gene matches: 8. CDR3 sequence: CASSEFTGVTGELFF. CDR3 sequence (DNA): TGTGCCAGTAGCGAATTTACAGGGGTCACCGGGGAGCTGTTTTTT.

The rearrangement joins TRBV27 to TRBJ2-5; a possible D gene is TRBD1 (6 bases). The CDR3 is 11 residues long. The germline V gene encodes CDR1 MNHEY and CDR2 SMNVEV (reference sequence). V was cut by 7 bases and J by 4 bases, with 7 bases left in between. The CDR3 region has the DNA TGTGCCAGCAAACAGGGAGAGACCCAGTACTTC. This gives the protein CASKQGETQYF.

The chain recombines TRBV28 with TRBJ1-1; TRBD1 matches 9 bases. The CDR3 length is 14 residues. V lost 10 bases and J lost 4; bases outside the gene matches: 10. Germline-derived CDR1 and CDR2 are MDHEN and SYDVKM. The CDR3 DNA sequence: TGTGCCACCGCCTTGGGGACAGGGATCACTGAAGCTTTCTTT. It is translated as CATALGTGITEAFF.

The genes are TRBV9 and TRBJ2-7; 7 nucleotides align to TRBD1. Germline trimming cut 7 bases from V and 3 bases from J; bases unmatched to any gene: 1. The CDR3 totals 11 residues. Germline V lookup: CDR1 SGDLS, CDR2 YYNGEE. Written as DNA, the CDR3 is TGTGCCAGCGGGACAGACTACGAGCAGTACTTC. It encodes CASGTDYEQYF. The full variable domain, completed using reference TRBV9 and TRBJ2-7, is DSGVTQTPKHLITATGQRVTLRCSPRSGDLSVYWYQQSLDQGLQFLIQYYNGEERAKGNILERFSAQQFPDLHSELNLSSLELGDSALYFCASGTDYEQYFGPGTRLTVT.